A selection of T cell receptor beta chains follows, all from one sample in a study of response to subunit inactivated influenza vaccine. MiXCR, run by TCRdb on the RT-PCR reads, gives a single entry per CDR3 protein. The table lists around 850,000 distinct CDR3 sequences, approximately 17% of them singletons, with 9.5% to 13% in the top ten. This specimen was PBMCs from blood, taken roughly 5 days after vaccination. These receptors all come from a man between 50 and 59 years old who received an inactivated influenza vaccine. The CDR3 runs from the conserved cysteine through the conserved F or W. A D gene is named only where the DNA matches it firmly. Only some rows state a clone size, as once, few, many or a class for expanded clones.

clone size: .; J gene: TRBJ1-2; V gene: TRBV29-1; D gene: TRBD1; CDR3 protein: CSVEGTGAYTF; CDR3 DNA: TGCAGCGTTGAAGGAACAGGGGCCTACACCTTC
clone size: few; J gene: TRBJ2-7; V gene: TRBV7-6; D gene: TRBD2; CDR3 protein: CASSLAQAGVNEQYF; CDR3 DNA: TGTGCCAGCAGCTTAGCGCAGGCGGGAGTCAACGAGCAGTACTTC
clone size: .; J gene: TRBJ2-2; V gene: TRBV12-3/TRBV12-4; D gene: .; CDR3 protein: CASSYHTGELFF; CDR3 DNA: TGTGCCAGCAGTTACCACACCGGGGAGCTGTTTTTT
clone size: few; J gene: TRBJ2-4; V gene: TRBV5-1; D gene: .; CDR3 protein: CASSGTAKNIQYF; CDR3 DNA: TGCGCCAGCAGCGGGACAGCCAAAAACATTCAGTACTTC
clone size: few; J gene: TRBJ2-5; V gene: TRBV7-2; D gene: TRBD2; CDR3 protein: CASSLAVRGGWPQETQYF; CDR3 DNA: TGTGCCAGCAGCTTAGCTGTCCGCGGGGGGTGGCCCCAAGAGACCCAGTACTTC
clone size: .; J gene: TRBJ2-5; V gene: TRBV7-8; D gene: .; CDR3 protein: CASSPTYQETQYF; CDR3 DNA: TGTGCCAGCAGCCCTACGTATCAAGAGACCCAGTACTTC
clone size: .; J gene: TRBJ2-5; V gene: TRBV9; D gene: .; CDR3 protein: CASSPTGILETQYF; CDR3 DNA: TGTGCCAGCAGCCCTACAGGGATACTAGAGACCCAGTACTTC
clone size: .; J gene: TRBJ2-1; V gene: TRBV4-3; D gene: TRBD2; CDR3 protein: CASSQMTSGGAYYNEQFF; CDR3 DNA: TGCGCCAGCAGCCAAATGACTAGCGGGGGGGCATACTACAATGAGCAGTTCTTC
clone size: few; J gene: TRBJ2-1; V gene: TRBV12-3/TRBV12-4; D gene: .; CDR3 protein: CASSTRAKLYDEQFF; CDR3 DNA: TGTGCCAGCAGTACCCGGGCCAAATTATACGATGAGCAGTTCTTC
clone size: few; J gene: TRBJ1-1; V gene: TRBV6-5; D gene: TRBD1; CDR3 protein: CASSYSRQGFRATEAFF; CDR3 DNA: TGTGCCAGCAGTTACTCGAGACAGGGGTTTCGGGCCACTGAAGCTTTCTTT
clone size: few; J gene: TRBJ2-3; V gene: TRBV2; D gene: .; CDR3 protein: CASSGGLDRMTDTQYF; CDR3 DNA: TGTGCCAGCAGTGGGGGCTTGGACAGAATGACAGATACGCAGTATTTT
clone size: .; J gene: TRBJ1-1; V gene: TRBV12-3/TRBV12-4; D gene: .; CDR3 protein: CASSLAREGWGTEAFF; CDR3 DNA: TGTGCCAGCAGTTTAGCGCGGGAAGGTTGGGGCACTGAAGCTTTCTTT
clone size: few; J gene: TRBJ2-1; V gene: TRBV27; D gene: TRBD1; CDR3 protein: CASRDRGLNNEQFF; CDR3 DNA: TGTGCCAGCAGGGACAGGGGGCTTAACAATGAGCAGTTCTTC
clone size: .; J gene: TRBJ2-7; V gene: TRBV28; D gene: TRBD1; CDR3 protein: CASDDSRDRFTPFGYEQYF; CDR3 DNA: TGTGCCAGCGACGATTCACGGGACAGGTTTACCCCCTTTGGCTACGAGCAGTACTTC
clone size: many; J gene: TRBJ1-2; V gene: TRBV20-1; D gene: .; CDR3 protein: CSAPWTANYGYTF; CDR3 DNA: TGCAGTGCTCCTTGGACGGCAAACTATGGCTACACCTTC
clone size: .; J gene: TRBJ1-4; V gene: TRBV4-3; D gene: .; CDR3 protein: CASSQAVTAEKLFF; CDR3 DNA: TGCGCCAGCAGCCAGGCAGTGACAGCTGAAAAACTGTTTTTT
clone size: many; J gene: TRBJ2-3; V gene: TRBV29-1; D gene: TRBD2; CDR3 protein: CSVLGLAGVTDTQYF; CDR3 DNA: TGCAGCGTTCTGGGACTAGCGGGAGTCACAGATACGCAGTATTTT
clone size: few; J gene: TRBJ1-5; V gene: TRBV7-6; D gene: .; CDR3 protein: CASSLNNGADQPQHF; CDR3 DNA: TGTGCCAGCAGCTTAAATAACGGGGCTGATCAGCCCCAGCATTTT
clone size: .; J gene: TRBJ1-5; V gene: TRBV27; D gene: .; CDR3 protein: CASSLIRDGRNQPQHF; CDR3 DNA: TGTGCCAGCAGTTTAATCAGGGACGGACGCAATCAGCCCCAGCATTTT
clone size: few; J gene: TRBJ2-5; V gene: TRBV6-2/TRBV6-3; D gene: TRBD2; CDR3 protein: CASSYGLAGGREETQYF; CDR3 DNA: TGTGCCAGCAGTTACGGACTAGCGGGGGGGAGAGAAGAGACCCAGTACTTC
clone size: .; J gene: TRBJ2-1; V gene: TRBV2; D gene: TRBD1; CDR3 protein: CASSEAQGHEQFF; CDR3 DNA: TGTGCCAGCAGTGAAGCACAGGGGCATGAGCAGTTCTTC
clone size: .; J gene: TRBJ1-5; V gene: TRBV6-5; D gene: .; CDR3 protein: CASSYSNSLQPQHF; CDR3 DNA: TGTGCCAGCAGTTACTCGAACAGCTTACAGCCCCAGCATTTT
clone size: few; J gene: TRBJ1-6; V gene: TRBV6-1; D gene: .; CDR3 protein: CASIDGALNSPLHF; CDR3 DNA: TGTGCCAGCATCGACGGAGCCCTGAATTCACCCCTCCACTTT
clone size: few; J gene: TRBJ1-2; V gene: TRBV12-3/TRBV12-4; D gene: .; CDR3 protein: CASSLRATPSDGYTF; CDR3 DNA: TGTGCCAGCAGTTTGAGGGCGACGCCGTCCGATGGCTACACCTTC
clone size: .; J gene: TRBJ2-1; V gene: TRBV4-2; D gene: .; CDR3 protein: CASSQDAASHNEQFF; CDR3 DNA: TGTGCCAGCAGCCAAGATGCAGCTTCCCACAATGAGCAGTTCTTC
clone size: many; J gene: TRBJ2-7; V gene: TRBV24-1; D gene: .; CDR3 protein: CATREETGPSEIIYEQYF; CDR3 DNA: TGTGCCACCAGAGAGGAGACCGGGCCTTCTGAGATAATCTACGAGCAGTACTTC
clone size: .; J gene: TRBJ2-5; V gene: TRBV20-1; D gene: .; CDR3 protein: CSAEASLETQYF; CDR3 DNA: TGCAGTGCGGAGGCTAGCTTGGAGACCCAGTACTTC
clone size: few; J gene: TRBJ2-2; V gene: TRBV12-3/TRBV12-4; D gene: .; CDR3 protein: CASSSTGPTGELFF; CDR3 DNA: TGTGCCAGCAGTTCGACAGGACCCACCGGGGAGCTGTTTTTT
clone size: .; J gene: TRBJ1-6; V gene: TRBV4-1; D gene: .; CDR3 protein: CASSQYNNSPLHF; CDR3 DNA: TGCGCCAGCAGCCAATATAACAATTCACCCCTCCACTTT
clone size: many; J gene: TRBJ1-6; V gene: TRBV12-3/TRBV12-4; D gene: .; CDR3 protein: CASSLTGMSSPLHF; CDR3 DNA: TGTGCCAGCAGTCTCACAGGGATGAGCTCACCCCTCCACTTT
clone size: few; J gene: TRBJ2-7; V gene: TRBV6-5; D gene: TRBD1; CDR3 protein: CASSYRGTGNEQYF; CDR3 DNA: TGTGCCAGCAGTTACCGGGGGACAGGCAACGAGCAGTACTTC
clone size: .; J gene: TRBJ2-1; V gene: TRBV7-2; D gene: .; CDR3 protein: CASSPQWLQAANEQFF; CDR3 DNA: TGTGCCAGCAGCCCCCAGTGGCTTCAGGCGGCGAATGAGCAGTTCTTC
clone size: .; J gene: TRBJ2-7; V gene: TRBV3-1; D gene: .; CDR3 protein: CACSHGTSYEQYF; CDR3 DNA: TGTGCCTGCAGCCACGGGACTTCCTACGAGCAGTACTTC
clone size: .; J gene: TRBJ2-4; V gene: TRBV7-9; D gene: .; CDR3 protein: CASSLGDQQYF; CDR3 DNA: TGTGCCAGCAGCTTAGGGGACCAACAGTACTTC
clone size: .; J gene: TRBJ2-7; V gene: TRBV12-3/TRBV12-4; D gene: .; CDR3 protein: CASSQGGMLTYEQYF; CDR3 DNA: TGTGCCAGCAGCCAAGGGGGGATGTTGACCTACGAGCAGTACTTC
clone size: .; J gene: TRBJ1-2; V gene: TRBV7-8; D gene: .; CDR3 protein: CASSTASPYYGYTF; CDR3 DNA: TGTGCCAGCAGTACAGCGTCGCCTTACTATGGCTACACCTTC
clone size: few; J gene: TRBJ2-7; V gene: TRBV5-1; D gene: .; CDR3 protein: CASSLQLYSYEQYF; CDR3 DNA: TGCGCCAGCAGCTTGCAGCTATACTCCTACGAGCAGTACTTC
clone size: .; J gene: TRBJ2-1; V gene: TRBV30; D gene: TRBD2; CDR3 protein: CAWRLAGTHYNEQFF; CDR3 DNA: TGTGCCTGGAGGTTAGCGGGAACACATTACAATGAGCAGTTCTTC
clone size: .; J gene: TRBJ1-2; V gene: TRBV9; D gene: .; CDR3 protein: CASSVYPGSAYGYTF; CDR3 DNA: TGTGCCAGCAGCGTGTATCCAGGGAGCGCCTATGGCTACACCTTC
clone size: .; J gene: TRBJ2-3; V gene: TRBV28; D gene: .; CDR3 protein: CASSLMGRATDTQYF; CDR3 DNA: TGTGCCAGCAGTTTAATGGGCAGGGCGACAGATACGCAGTATTTT
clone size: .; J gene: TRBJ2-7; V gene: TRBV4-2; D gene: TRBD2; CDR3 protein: CASSQELGAGDYEQYF; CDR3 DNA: TGTGCCAGCAGCCAAGAACTAGGAGCGGGAGACTACGAGCAGTACTTC
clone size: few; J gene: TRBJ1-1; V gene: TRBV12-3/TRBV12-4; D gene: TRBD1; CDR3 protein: CASSPTGGGLLTEAFF; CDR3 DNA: TGTGCCAGCAGTCCGACAGGGGGCGGCTTATTGACTGAAGCTTTCTTT
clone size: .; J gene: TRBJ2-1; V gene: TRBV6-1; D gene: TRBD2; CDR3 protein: CASRLGLGLAYNEQFF; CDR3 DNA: TGTGCCAGCAGGTTGGGATTGGGACTAGCGTACAATGAGCAGTTCTTC
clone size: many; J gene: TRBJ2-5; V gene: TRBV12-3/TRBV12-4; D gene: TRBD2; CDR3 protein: CASSLELAGRQETQYF; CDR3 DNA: TGTGCCAGCAGTTTAGAACTAGCGGGGCGTCAAGAGACCCAGTACTTC
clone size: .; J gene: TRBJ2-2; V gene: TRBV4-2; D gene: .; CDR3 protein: CASSQDRTAGELFF; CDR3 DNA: TGTGCCAGCAGCCAAGATAGGACAGCCGGGGAGCTGTTTTTT
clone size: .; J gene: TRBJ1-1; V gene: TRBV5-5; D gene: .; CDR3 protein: CASSLRAQRGYTEAFF; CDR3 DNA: TGTGCCAGCAGCTTGCGCGCCCAAAGGGGGTACACTGAAGCTTTCTTT
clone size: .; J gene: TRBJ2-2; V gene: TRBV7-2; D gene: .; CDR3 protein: CASSLSRGSTGELFF; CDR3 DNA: TGTGCCAGCAGCTTATCGCGGGGTTCCACCGGGGAGCTGTTTTTT
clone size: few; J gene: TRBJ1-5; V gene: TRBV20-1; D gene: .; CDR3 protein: CSAGQRAFSNQPQHF; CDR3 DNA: TGCAGTGCAGGACAGCGCGCTTTTAGCAATCAGCCCCAGCATTTT
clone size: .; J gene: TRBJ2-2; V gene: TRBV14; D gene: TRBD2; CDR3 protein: CASSQYASGRAGELFF; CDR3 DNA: TGTGCCAGCAGCCAGTACGCTAGCGGGAGGGCCGGGGAGCTGTTTTTT
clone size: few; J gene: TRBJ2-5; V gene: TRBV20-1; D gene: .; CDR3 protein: CSARGELGETQYF; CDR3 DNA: TGCAGTGCTAGAGGGGAACTGGGAGAGACCCAGTACTTC
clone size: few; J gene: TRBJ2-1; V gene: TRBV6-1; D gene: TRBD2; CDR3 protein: CASSWGLASYNEQFF; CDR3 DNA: TGTGCCAGCAGCTGGGGACTAGCTTCCTACAATGAGCAGTTCTTC
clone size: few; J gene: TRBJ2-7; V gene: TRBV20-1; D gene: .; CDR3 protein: CSARDTGENPYEQYF; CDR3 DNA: TGCAGTGCTAGAGATACGGGGGAGAATCCCTACGAGCAGTACTTC
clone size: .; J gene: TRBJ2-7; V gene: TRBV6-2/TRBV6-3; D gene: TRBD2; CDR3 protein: CASSYLSGGPAYEQYF; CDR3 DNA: TGTGCCAGCAGTTATCTTAGCGGGGGACCCGCCTACGAGCAGTACTTC
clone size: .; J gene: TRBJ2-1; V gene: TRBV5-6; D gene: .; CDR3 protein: CASSPNGLSYNEQFF; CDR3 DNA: TGTGCCAGCAGCCCGAACGGTCTTTCCTACAATGAGCAGTTCTTC
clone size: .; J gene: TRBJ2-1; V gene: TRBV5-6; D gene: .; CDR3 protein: CASSLYSLDEQFF; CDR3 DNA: TGTGCCAGCAGCTTGTACAGCCTAGATGAGCAGTTCTTC
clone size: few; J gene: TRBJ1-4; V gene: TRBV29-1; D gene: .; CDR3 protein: CSVKGLDATNEKLFF; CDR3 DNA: TGCAGCGTCAAAGGGTTGGATGCAACTAATGAAAAACTGTTTTTT
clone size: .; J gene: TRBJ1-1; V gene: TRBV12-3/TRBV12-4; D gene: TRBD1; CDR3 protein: CASYPLGGRAFF; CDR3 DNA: TGTGCCAGTTACCCGCTAGGGGGCCGAGCTTTCTTT